The table lists the clone carrying this TCR beta chain with many counts. Its antigen is undetermined. Time point: newly diagnosed GD, antithyroid drugs for less than 3 months. Extracted PBMC RNA gave rise to the TCR library. EDTA tubes held approximately 9 milliliters of peripheral blood from each patient. iRepertoire HTBI primers and Arm-PCR of CDR3 regions built TCR beta libraries. In the study's own analysis: Sample data revealed approximately 62 TRBV and 14 TRBJ segments. Via MiXCR, TCRdb re-called the multiplex PCR reads, giving one row per CDR3 protein. TCRdb, rather than the study authors, made the V and J calls. The sample has a few hundred thousand distinct CDR3 sequences, roughly 18% seen once. The CDR3 has 16 amino acids. The ends lost 5 bases at V and 8 bases at J; junction bases unmatched: 14. Germline CDR1 is LGHDT and CDR2 is YNNKEL (reference sequence). These data come from a study of regulatory T cells in long-lasting Graves disease. Overall study results and limits: Persistent disease favored TRBV28, TRBJ1-2 and TRBJ2-5.

The V call is TRBV3-1, the J call TRBJ2-1; 8 bases agree with TRBD2. The source material was peripheral blood mononuclear cells (PBMCs), sampled at new diagnosis, from a patient treated with antithyroid drugs. The sequence derives from a female donor with Graves disease. CDR3 bases: TGTGCCAGCAGCTACACAGCGGGGGCTCTAGCCCATGAGCAGTTCTTC. It translates to CASSYTAGALAHEQFF.